This TCR beta chain stems from a study of shared clonotypes between healthy human individuals. The wider study: Aged between 18 and 49, the donors were a couple of women and three men.

Germline loops: CDR1 KGHSH, CDR2 LQKENI. The CDR3 totals 17 residues. Comment on this clone: The antigen remains undetermined. The germline gene is not matched at one end of the junction; a read error may be the cause.

This table comes from immunoSEQ multiplex PCR, and its TCRdb copy is limited to in-frame clones, with some not included. The sample consists of 2.5 million or so clones, over 85% of them appearing once. Study-wide results and caveats: When naive CD4 clonotypes were compared across a few donors, around 5% were shared.

CD4+ cells yielded CD45RA+ naive and CD45RA-negative memory subsets. This chain joins TRBV18 and TRBJ2-5; TRBD2 is a possible D gene (7 bases). The end of the DNA fits TRBJ2-7 better, so the J call may be wrong. The sequence was obtained from a man between 18 and 35 years old in good health. Sequenced sample: naive CD4+ T cells sorted from blood. Subset: CD45RA+ positively selected. CDR3 loop: CASSPPGGPFPSSEQYF. The CDR3 DNA follows: TGTGCCAGCTCACCACCCGGGGGGCCCTTTCCTTCCTCCGAGCAGTACTTC.